The rows below give T cell receptor beta chains drawn from one sample of a study of PD-L1 blockade in urothelial cancer. This table comes from immunoSEQ multiplex PCR, and its TCRdb copy is limited to in-frame clones, with some not included. The profile shows roughly 76,000 clones, around 93% of them singletons. The specimen comprised PBMCs, sampled around atezolizumab (anti-PD-L1) treatment. These receptor sequences come from a woman over 75 with urothelial cancer. CDR3s include the opening cysteine and the closing phenylalanine or tryptophan. Fields, in order: J gene, D gene, clone size, V gene, CDR3 protein, CDR3 DNA. A D gene is named only where the DNA matches it firmly. The size entry is marked missing in some rows and otherwise reads once, few, many or a size class.

j_gene: TRBJ1-1; d_gene: .; abundance: few; v_gene: TRBV28; CDR3aa: CASFRSSDTEAFF; CDR3nt: TGTGCCAGCTTCCGTTCCTCAGACACTGAAGCTTTCTTT
j_gene: TRBJ1-2; d_gene: TRBD1; abundance: .; v_gene: TRBV15; CDR3aa: CATSPRLDRGRRGNGYTF; CDR3nt: TGTGCCACCAGCCCCCGGTTGGACAGGGGGCGCAGAGGAAATGGCTACACCTTC
j_gene: TRBJ1-4; d_gene: .; abundance: .; v_gene: TRBV28; CDR3aa: CASSPVGGRFVNEKLFF; CDR3nt: TGTGCCAGCAGTCCCGTGGGGGGGCGCTTTGTTAATGAAAAACTGTTTTTT
j_gene: TRBJ1-3; d_gene: .; abundance: .; v_gene: TRBV27; CDR3aa: CASSLDRASGNTIYF; CDR3nt: TGTGCCAGCAGCCTTGACAGAGCCTCTGGAAACACCATATATTTT
j_gene: TRBJ1-5; d_gene: .; abundance: once; v_gene: TRBV6-1; CDR3aa: CASSELGRGNQPQHF; CDR3nt: TGTGCCAGCAGTGAATTGGGCAGGGGCAATCAGCCCCAGCATTTT
j_gene: TRBJ1-5; d_gene: TRBD1; abundance: once; v_gene: TRBV5-5; CDR3aa: CASSGGDRGSNQPQHF; CDR3nt: TGTGCCAGCAGCGGGGGGGACAGGGGGTCCAATCAGCCCCAGCATTTT
j_gene: TRBJ2-1; d_gene: TRBD2; abundance: .; v_gene: TRBV19; CDR3aa: CASSKSAGARNEQFF; CDR3nt: TGTGCCAGTAGTAAGTCGGCGGGAGCTCGCAATGAGCAGTTCTTC
j_gene: TRBJ2-5; d_gene: .; abundance: .; v_gene: TRBV7-6; CDR3aa: CASSSDPGGETQYF; CDR3nt: TGTGCCAGCAGCTCTGATCCAGGAGGGGAGACCCAGTACTTC
j_gene: TRBJ2-1; d_gene: .; abundance: .; v_gene: TRBV5-1; CDR3aa: CASSLRDLSYNEQFF; CDR3nt: TGCGCCAGCAGCCTCCGGGACTTATCCTACAATGAGCAGTTCTTC
j_gene: TRBJ2-6; d_gene: .; abundance: .; v_gene: TRBV19; CDR3aa: CAGSDTAGANVLTF; CDR3nt: TGTGCCGGGTCTGACACCGCTGGGGCCAACGTCCTGACTTTC